This T cell receptor beta chain originates from a study of PD-1 blockade in classical Hodgkin lymphoma. Study-level results: While CD8+ TCR diversity did not rise significantly by C4D1, CD4+ TCR diversity did.

This table comes from immunoSEQ multiplex PCR, and its TCRdb copy is limited to in-frame clones, with some not included. The sample consists of some 25,000 clones, 78% of them appearing once. This clone has more than one count but fewer than ten. As yet, its antigen is unknown. Trimming left V 4 bases short and J 2 bases short, with 4 bases between. Germline V lookup: CDR1 SEHNR, CDR2 FQNEAQ (reference sequence). The CDR3 runs to 12 residues. Exposure to brentuximab vedotin varied, and each patient had relapsed following autologous stem cell transplantation. Specimen: peripheral blood mononuclear cells (PBMCs), collected before the second cycle of nivolumab. The chain links TRBV7-9 to TRBJ2-3; no reliable D call. This TCR derives from a human donor with classical Hodgkin lymphoma. The CDR3 loop reads CASSSPTDTQYF. The CDR3 region has the DNA TGTGCCAGCAGCTCCCCCACAGATACGCAGTATTTT.